These 5 T cell receptor beta chains came from one sample sequenced in a study of T cell clonality in common variable immunodeficiency. Assay: immunoSEQ multiplex PCR; the TCRdb copy retains only in-frame clones and omits some. The data show fewer than 65,000 clones, none appearing only once, with roughly 0.83% held by the ten largest. The sequencing sample was made of peripheral blood mononuclear cells. The origin of the receptors is a person aged 18 to 70 in good health.

In this sample, this clone turned up many times. The missing CDR3 end, 3 residues past where the read stops, is filled in from the germline J gene. The V and J genes are TRBV5-4 and TRBJ2-3; TRBD2 agrees at 13 bases. V trimming: 2 bases; J trimming: 4 bases; junction bases outside the gene matches: 4. CDR3 length equals 16 residues. Germline CDR1 reads SGHNT; CDR2 reads YYREEE (reference sequence). CDR3 region: CASSLGLAGAPDTQYF. The sequenced CDR3 bases are TGTGCCAGCAGCTTAGGACTAGCGGGAGCGCCAGATACG.

This clone was seen only a few times. The read ends 3 residues early relative to the CDR3; the germline J gene fills the gap. The chain combines TRBV7-9 with TRBJ1-2, with D uncertain. The CDR3 has 15 residues. Germline V gene data show CDR1 as SEHNR and CDR2 as FQNEAQ (reference sequence). The CDR3: CASSSTSGLYNDYTF. Partial CDR3 DNA: TGTGCCAGCAGCTCTACTAGCGGGCTTTACAATGAC.

There are many counts of this clone. The read terminates 3 residues before the CDR3 end, so the remaining end is supplied by the germline J gene. V is TRBV20-1 and J is TRBJ2-3; 11 positions match TRBD2. Germline trimming cut 1 base from V and 2 bases from J; bases unmatched to any gene: 8. Germline V gene data show CDR1 as DFQATT and CDR2 as SNEGSKA (reference sequence). CDR3 length equals 17 residues. The CDR3 sequence: CSARGGIAGGLTDTQYF. Incomplete CDR3 DNA: TGCAGTGCTAGAGGGGGTATAGCGGGGGGGCTCACAGATACG.

This clone was detected ten times or more. With the read ending 3 residues before the CDR3 end, the germline J gene is used to fill in that end. This chain connects TRBV28 to TRBJ1-5; 7 bases are a match to TRBD1. V was clipped by 9 bases and J by 2 bases; unmatched bases: 4. Germline loops: CDR1 MDHEN, CDR2 SYDVKM. The CDR3 extends over 13 amino acids. CDR3 DNA (partial): TGTGCCAGTGCCAGGGGGGGCAATCAGCCC. Its protein product is CASARGGNQP. The CDR3 as a whole reads CASARGGNQPQHF.

This clone occurred many times. The sequenced fragment ends 3 residues before the CDR3 boundary, so the rest is inferred from the germline J gene. The gene calls are TRBV19 and TRBJ1-6; D ambiguous. Germline CDR1 and CDR2: LNHDA and SQIVND (reference sequence). V was clipped by 7 bases and J by 7 bases, with 20 bases between them. The CDR3 totals 16 residues. The sequenced CDR3 bases are TGTGCCAGTAAGCCGTCCCATGGGCCGCTCAATTCACCC. Protein: CASKPSHGPLNSP. The entire CDR3 reads CASKPSHGPLNSPLHF.